These 2 T cell receptor beta chains originate from one sample sequenced in a study of T cells in Graves' hyperthyroidism and ophthalmopathy. RNA transcripts gave rise to amplified TCR beta CDR3 regions. When the TCR CDR3 underwent first-round RT-PCR, the HTBI primer set was used. TCRdb analysed the multiplex PCR reads with MiXCR anew, one entry per CDR3 protein. The sample contains 450,000 to 600,000 distinct CDR3 sequences, nearly 20% of which appear only once. Sequencing input: blood. The receptors shown here come from a man in his forties or fifties with Graves' ophthalmopathy.

The chain has TRBV10-3 and TRBJ2-7; D assignment may be TRBD1 or TRBD2 (5 bases each). Germline values: CDR1 ENHRY, CDR2 SYGVKD. V gave up 4 bases and J gave up 4 bases, with 20 bases separating them. CDR3 length: 16 amino acids. The CDR3 DNA sequence: TGTGCCATCAGTGTAACGGGGACCTCGGCCGAATACGAGCAGTACTTC. As protein: CAISVTGTSAEYEQYF.

This clonotype was found a few times. The V gene is TRBV24-1, the J gene TRBJ2-1; a possible D gene is TRBD2 (6 bases). Trimming removed 6 bases at V and 0 bases at J, with 17 bases between. The germline V gene has CDR1 KGHDR and CDR2 SFDVKD. The CDR3 has 17 residues. The CDR3 spells CATSTPWRAGSYNEQFF. The CDR3 DNA reads TGTGCCACCAGTACCCCCTGGAGGGCGGGCTCCTACAATGAGCAGTTCTTC.